This TCR beta chain was identified during a study of CD8+ T cells in alopecia areata. The sample holds one count of this clone. Reverse transcribed after extraction, RNA yielded cDNA as the sequencing template. The assay was immunoSEQ multiplex PCR, and TCRdb's table has in-frame clones only and misses some. The sample consists of about 250,000 clones, about 68% of them appearing once. Per germline, CDR1 SGHNT and CDR2 YYREEE (reference sequence). V shed 4 bases, J shed 1 base, and the junction held 4 bases outside the gene matches. The CDR3 is made up of 14 amino acids. The source was CD4+ T cells sorted from blood, collected at week 0. J is TRBJ1-1 and V is TRBV5-4, with TRBD1 matching over 7 bases. This sequence originates from a human donor with alopecia areata. CDR3: CASSTDRRNTEAFF. CDR3 in DNA: TGTGCCAGCAGCACGGACAGGAGGAACACTGAAGCTTTCTTT.